This is a list of T cell receptor beta chains from one sample in a study of OX40 agonist ivuxolimab in advanced cancers. Data came from immunoSEQ multiplex PCR; TCRdb stores just in-frame clones and leaves some out. The table has tens of thousands of clones, around 86% seen once; the top ten hold less than 4%. The sample consisted of CD4+ or CD8+ T cells sorted from blood, taken in a trial of the OX40 agonist ivuxolimab. These receptors were collected from an adult with an advanced solid tumor such as melanoma, head and neck, liver or kidney cancer. The conserved cysteine and the conserved F or W are not part of the CDR3 here. The D gene is left open where the match is weak.

V gene: TRBV7-9; D gene: .; J gene: TRBJ2-1; CDR3 protein: ASTNTGGSNEQF
V gene: TRBV5-1; D gene: .; J gene: TRBJ1-1; CDR3 protein: ASSLANRLAGPREAF
V gene: TRBV5-4; D gene: TRBD1; J gene: TRBJ2-4; CDR3 protein: ASSSEGTGLNIQY
V gene: TRBV4-2; D gene: .; J gene: TRBJ1-3; CDR3 protein: ASSQQTENTIY
V gene: TRBV6-1; D gene: .; J gene: TRBJ1-2; CDR3 protein: ATFRDIYGYT
V gene: TRBV11-1; D gene: .; J gene: TRBJ1-2; CDR3 protein: ASSPQQGPNYGYT
V gene: TRBV7-2; D gene: TRBD1; J gene: TRBJ1-1; CDR3 protein: ASRPQGNVFTEAF
V gene: TRBV5-8; D gene: TRBD1; J gene: TRBJ2-7; CDR3 protein: ASSLGQGLSYEQY
V gene: TRBV5-4; D gene: .; J gene: TRBJ1-1; CDR3 protein: ASSHRNYPEAF
V gene: TRBV7-6; D gene: TRBD2; J gene: TRBJ2-3; CDR3 protein: ASSSPLSGRRDPDTQY
V gene: TRBV14; D gene: .; J gene: TRBJ1-3; CDR3 protein: ASSQQKRANTGNTIY
V gene: TRBV25-1; D gene: .; J gene: TRBJ1-2; CDR3 protein: ASSEWGYGYT
V gene: TRBV19; D gene: TRBD1; J gene: TRBJ1-1; CDR3 protein: ASSFIGTGEAF
V gene: TRBV5-8; D gene: .; J gene: TRBJ1-2; CDR3 protein: ASSHPGFGYT
V gene: TRBV7-3; D gene: TRBD1; J gene: TRBJ1-1; CDR3 protein: ASMGQGNTEAF
V gene: TRBV30; D gene: .; J gene: TRBJ2-6; CDR3 protein: ARLGSGANVLT
V gene: TRBV9; D gene: .; J gene: TRBJ2-6; CDR3 protein: ASSVDWISSGANVLT
V gene: TRBV4-3; D gene: .; J gene: TRBJ2-7; CDR3 protein: ASSQGTGSQYEQY
V gene: TRBV6-5; D gene: TRBD2; J gene: TRBJ2-7; CDR3 protein: ASSYSSRGGYEQY
V gene: TRBV7-9; D gene: TRBD1; J gene: TRBJ2-3; CDR3 protein: ASSPGQGVADTQY
V gene: TRBV19; D gene: .; J gene: TRBJ1-2; CDR3 protein: ASSIDQAGRGYT
V gene: TRBV9; D gene: TRBD1; J gene: TRBJ2-2; CDR3 protein: ASSPGQGLVGELF
V gene: TRBV11-3; D gene: TRBD2; J gene: TRBJ2-1; CDR3 protein: ASSLGETSGGAGEQF
V gene: TRBV6-5; D gene: .; J gene: TRBJ1-1; CDR3 protein: ASRDGLGGAEAF
V gene: TRBV19; D gene: .; J gene: TRBJ1-2; CDR3 protein: ASTRGYTNYGYT
V gene: TRBV7-2; D gene: .; J gene: TRBJ1-1; CDR3 protein: ASSPFRQLNTEAF
V gene: TRBV30; D gene: .; J gene: TRBJ1-2; CDR3 protein: AWSVQLNYGYT
V gene: TRBV18; D gene: .; J gene: TRBJ1-5; CDR3 protein: ASSQDPWTADSNQPQH
V gene: TRBV7-8; D gene: .; J gene: TRBJ2-7; CDR3 protein: ASSLVTGGREISYEQY
V gene: TRBV27; D gene: .; J gene: TRBJ2-5; CDR3 protein: ASRSQRTQY
V gene: TRBV5-6; D gene: .; J gene: TRBJ1-5; CDR3 protein: ASSMWAFYQPQH
V gene: TRBV30; D gene: .; J gene: TRBJ2-1; CDR3 protein: ASTFWASSYNEQF
V gene: TRBV27; D gene: .; J gene: TRBJ2-7; CDR3 protein: ASSSYKTYEQY
V gene: TRBV28; D gene: .; J gene: TRBJ1-1; CDR3 protein: ASSLFGRVYNTEAF
V gene: TRBV5-4; D gene: .; J gene: TRBJ2-5; CDR3 protein: ASSLKVAGETQY
V gene: TRBV4-3; D gene: .; J gene: TRBJ1-2; CDR3 protein: ASSQGRGRNGYT
V gene: TRBV5-6; D gene: .; J gene: TRBJ2-7; CDR3 protein: ASSLIQGGEQY
V gene: TRBV6-5; D gene: TRBD2; J gene: TRBJ2-7; CDR3 protein: ASSYSWGGLYEQY
V gene: TRBV27; D gene: .; J gene: TRBJ1-5; CDR3 protein: ASSLYPVMGRGDNQPQH
V gene: TRBV18; D gene: .; J gene: TRBJ1-5; CDR3 protein: ASSVGEINRRDQPQH
V gene: TRBV13; D gene: .; J gene: TRBJ2-2; CDR3 protein: ASSFPSLFGTVAGELF
V gene: TRBV6-6; D gene: .; J gene: TRBJ2-1; CDR3 protein: ASSSPLPGSYNEQF
V gene: TRBV19; D gene: TRBD1; J gene: TRBJ2-2; CDR3 protein: ASSPGQKNTGELF
V gene: TRBV30; D gene: .; J gene: TRBJ2-7; CDR3 protein: AWGPWVEQY
V gene: TRBV28; D gene: TRBD2; J gene: TRBJ2-1; CDR3 protein: ASSPRLAGVSEQF
V gene: TRBV6-5; D gene: .; J gene: TRBJ1-2; CDR3 protein: ASSDGRGTGGYT
V gene: TRBV11-3; D gene: .; J gene: TRBJ1-2; CDR3 protein: ASSPRGGGGSGYT
V gene: TRBV18; D gene: TRBD1; J gene: TRBJ2-1; CDR3 protein: ASSPDRGYNEQF
V gene: TRBV2; D gene: .; J gene: TRBJ2-2; CDR3 protein: ASTLRQEGTGELF
V gene: TRBV7-2; D gene: .; J gene: TRBJ1-5; CDR3 protein: ASSLGPRQPQH
V gene: TRBV11-3; D gene: .; J gene: TRBJ1-1; CDR3 protein: ASSLRGPDTEAF
V gene: TRBV18; D gene: .; J gene: TRBJ2-7; CDR3 protein: ASSGESAREGYEQY
V gene: TRBV6-4; D gene: .; J gene: TRBJ1-1; CDR3 protein: ASSSGQHTEAF
V gene: TRBV27; D gene: .; J gene: TRBJ2-1; CDR3 protein: ATQRESSYNEQF
V gene: TRBV19; D gene: .; J gene: TRBJ1-1; CDR3 protein: ASSMQHNTEAF
V gene: TRBV5-1; D gene: .; J gene: TRBJ2-2; CDR3 protein: ASSLALSNTGELF
V gene: TRBV29-1; D gene: .; J gene: TRBJ1-5; CDR3 protein: SVQGPGSNQPQH
V gene: TRBV11-2; D gene: .; J gene: TRBJ2-2; CDR3 protein: ASRPNLGRQNTGELF
V gene: TRBV6-4; D gene: TRBD1; J gene: TRBJ2-1; CDR3 protein: ASSELTGQPYNEQF
V gene: TRBV5-6; D gene: .; J gene: TRBJ1-2; CDR3 protein: ASSLGRIYGYT